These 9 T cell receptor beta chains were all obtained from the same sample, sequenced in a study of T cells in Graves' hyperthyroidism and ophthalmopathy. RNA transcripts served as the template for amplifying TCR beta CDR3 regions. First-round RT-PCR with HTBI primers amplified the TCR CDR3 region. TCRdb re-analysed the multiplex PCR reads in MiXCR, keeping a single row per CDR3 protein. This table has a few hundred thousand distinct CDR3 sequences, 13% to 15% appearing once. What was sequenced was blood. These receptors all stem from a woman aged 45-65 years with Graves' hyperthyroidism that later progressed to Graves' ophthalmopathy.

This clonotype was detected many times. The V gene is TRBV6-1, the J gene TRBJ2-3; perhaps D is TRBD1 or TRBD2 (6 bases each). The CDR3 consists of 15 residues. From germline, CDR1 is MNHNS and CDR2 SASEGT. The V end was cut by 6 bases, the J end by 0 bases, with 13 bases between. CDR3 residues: CASSQRGASTDTQYF. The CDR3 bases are TGTGCCAGCAGCCAAAGGGGGGCTAGCACAGATACGCAGTATTTT.

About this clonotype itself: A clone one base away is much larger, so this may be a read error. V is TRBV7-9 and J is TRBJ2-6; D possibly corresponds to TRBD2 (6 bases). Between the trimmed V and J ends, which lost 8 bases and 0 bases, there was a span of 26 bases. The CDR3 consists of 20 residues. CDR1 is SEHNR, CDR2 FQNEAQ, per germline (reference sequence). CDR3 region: CASGHPTWVAAISGANVLTF. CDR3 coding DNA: TGTGCCAGCGGCCACCCAACCTGGGTAGCGGCCATCTCTGGGGCCAACGTCCTGACTTTC.

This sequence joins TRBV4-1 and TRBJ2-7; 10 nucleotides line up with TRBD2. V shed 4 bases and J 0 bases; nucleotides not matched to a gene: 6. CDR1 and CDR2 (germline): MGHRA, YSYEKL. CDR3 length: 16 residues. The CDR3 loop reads CASSLASGSPSYEQYF. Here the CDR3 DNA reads TGCGCCAGCAGCCTAGCTAGCGGGAGTCCCTCCTACGAGCAGTACTTC.

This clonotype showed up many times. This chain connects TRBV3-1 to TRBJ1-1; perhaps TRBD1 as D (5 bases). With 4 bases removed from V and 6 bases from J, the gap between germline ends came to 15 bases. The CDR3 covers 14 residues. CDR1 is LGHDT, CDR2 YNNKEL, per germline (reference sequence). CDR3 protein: CASSRGSQGAEAFF. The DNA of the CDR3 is TGTGCCAGCAGCCGTGGCAGCCAAGGGGCTGAAGCTTTCTTT.

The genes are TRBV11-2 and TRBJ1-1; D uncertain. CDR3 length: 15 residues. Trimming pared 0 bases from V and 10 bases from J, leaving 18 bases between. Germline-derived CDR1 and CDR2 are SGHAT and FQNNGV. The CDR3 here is CASSLDGVDPGGAFF. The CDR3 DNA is TGTGCCAGCAGCTTAGACGGTGTAGACCCGGGTGGAGCTTTCTTT.

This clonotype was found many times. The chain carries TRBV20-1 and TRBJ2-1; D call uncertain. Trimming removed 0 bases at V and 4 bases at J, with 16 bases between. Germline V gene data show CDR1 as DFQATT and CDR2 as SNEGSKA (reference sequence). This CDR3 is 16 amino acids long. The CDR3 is CSARDPRYMMYNEQFF. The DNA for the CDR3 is TGCAGTGCTAGAGATCCGCGATACATGATGTACAATGAGCAGTTCTTC.

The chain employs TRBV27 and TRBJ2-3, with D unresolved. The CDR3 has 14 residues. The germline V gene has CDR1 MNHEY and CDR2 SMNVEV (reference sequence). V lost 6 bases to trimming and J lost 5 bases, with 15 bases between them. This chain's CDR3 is CASRPGFTRDTQYF. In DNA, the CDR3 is TGTGCCAGCAGACCCGGGTTTACAAGAGATACGCAGTATTTT.

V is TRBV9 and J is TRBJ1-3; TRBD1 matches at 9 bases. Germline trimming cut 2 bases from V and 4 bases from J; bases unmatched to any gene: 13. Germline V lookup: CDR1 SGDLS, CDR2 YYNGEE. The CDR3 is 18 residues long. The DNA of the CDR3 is TGTGCCAGCAGCGTCCTAACCTCACAGGGGGCTTACGGAAACACCATATATTTT. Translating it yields CASSVLTSQGAYGNTIYF.

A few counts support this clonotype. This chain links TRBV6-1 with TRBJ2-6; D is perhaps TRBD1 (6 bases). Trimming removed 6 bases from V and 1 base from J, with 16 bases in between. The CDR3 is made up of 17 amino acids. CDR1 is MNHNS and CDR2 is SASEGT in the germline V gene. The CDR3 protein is CASSWGHAPSGANVLTF. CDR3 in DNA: TGTGCCAGCAGCTGGGGACACGCGCCGTCTGGGGCCAACGTCCTGACTTTC.